A single sample is the source of the 5 T cell receptor beta chains below, sequenced in a study of cytomegalovirus exposure and HLA in healthy donors (dated by TCRdb to between 2016 and 2019). Library generation was performed with the immunoSEQ multiplex PCR assay. For the multiplex PCR, a mixture combining 60 forward primers for TCR Vbeta segments and 13 reverse primers for TCR Jbeta segments was used. TCRdb re-hosts the immuneACCESS table, in-frame sequences only. Its copies lack some clones; in the studies checked, an unresolved V gene accounts for under half of them, and the cause for the rest is not known. Within this sample are some 150,000 clones, with approximately 79% of them counted one time only. Jointly, the top ten make up about 6.4% of the sample. The sample taken for sequencing was PBMCs. These receptors all come from a woman in her fifties or sixties in good health and CMV-seropositive.

The chain recombines TRBV23-1 with TRBJ1-4; D is perhaps TRBD1 (5 bases). TRBV23-1 belongs to the ORF category, with a function that is uncertain. Trimming shortened V by 4 bases and J by 0 bases, and 15 bases separated the two germline ends. This CDR3 is built from 17 residues. DNA for the CDR3: TGCGCCAGCAGTCGTCGCTTCGGGACTTCAACTAATGAAAAACTGTTTTTT. It translates to CASSRRFGTSTNEKLFF.

This chain connects TRBV7-9 to TRBJ2-1; D is undetermined. V gave up 1 base and J gave up 5 bases, with 6 bases separating them. Germline V lookup: CDR1 SEHNR, CDR2 FQNEAQ (reference sequence). The CDR3 sequence is 13 residues long. CDR3 sequence reads: CASSLGSDNEQFF. The CDR3 region has the DNA TGTGCCAGCAGCTTAGGTTCGGACAATGAGCAGTTCTTC.

Only a few counts were recorded for this clone. The chain joins TRBV18 to TRBJ1-5; possible D gene TRBD1, 5 bases. The CDR3 consists of 14 residues. In germline, CDR1 is KGHSH, CDR2 LQKENI. V was pared by 3 bases and J by 6 bases, with 12 bases between. The CDR3 loop reads CASSPGGFGQPQHF. The CDR3 DNA reads as TGTGCCAGCTCACCTGGGGGGTTCGGTCAGCCCCAGCATTTT.

This clone was seen a handful of times. The chain is built from TRBV12-2 and TRBJ2-2; TRBD2, the table's D call, lacks a check against the DNA. TRBV12-2 is a recognized pseudogene. The CDR3 loop spans 13 amino acids. The CDR3 DNA follows: TGTGCAAGTCTCCCTACTGACACCGGGGAGCTGTTTTTT. This codes for CASLPTDTGELFF.

V usage is TRBV30 and J usage is TRBJ2-3, with D unclear. The CDR3 sequence is 13 residues long. Per the germline V gene, CDR1 is GTSNPN and CDR2 is SVGIG (reference sequence). Deletions cut 1 base from V and 2 bases from J, with 7 bases between. As DNA, the CDR3 is TGTGCCTGGAGTGGGGCACTCACAGATACGCAGTATTTT. This sequence encodes CAWSGALTDTQYF.